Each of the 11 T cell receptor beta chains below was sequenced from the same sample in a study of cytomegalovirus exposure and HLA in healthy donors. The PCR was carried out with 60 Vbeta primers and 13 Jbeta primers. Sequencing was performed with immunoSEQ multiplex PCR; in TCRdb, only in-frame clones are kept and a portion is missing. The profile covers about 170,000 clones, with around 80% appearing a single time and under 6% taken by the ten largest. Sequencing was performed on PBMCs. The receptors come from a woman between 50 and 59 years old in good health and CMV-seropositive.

CDR3 sequence (DNA): TGTGCCAGCAGCTTAGTGGGGACTAGCATCTCGAATGAGCAGTTCTTC. Protein product: CASSLVGTSISNEQFF. The chain has TRBV7-2 and TRBJ2-1; 9 nucleotides match TRBD2. CDR3 length: 16 amino acids. The V segment lost 1 base and the J segment 7 bases; nucleotides outside the gene matches: 8. CDR1 SGHTA and CDR2 FQGNSA come from the germline V gene.

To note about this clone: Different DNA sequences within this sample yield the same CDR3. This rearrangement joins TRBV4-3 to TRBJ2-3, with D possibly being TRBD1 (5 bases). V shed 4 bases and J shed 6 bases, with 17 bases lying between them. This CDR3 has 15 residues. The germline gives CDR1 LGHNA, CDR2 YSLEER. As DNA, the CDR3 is TGCGCCAGCAGCCCTACTACTGGGGCGGTCGATACGCAGTATTTT. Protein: CASSPTTGAVDTQYF.

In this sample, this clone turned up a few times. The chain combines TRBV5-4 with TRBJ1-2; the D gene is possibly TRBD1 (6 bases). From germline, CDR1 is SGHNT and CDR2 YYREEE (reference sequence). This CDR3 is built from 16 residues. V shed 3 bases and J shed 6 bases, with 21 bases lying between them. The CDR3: CASSYLGTKRIDGYTF. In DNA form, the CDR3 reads TGTGCCAGCAGCTATCTAGGGACAAAGCGAATCGATGGCTACACCTTC. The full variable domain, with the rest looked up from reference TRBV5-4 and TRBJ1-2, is ETGVTQSPTHLIKTRGQQVTLRCSSQSGHNTVSWYQQALGQGPQFIFQYYREEENGRGNFPPRFSGLQFPNYSSELNVNALELDDSALYLCASSYLGTKRIDGYTFGSGTRLTVV.

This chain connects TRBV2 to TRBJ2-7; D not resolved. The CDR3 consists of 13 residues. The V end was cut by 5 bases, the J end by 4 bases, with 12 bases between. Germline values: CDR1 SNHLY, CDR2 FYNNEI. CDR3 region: CASSPEMQYEQYF. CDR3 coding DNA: TGTGCCAGCAGTCCGGAGATGCAATACGAGCAGTACTTC.

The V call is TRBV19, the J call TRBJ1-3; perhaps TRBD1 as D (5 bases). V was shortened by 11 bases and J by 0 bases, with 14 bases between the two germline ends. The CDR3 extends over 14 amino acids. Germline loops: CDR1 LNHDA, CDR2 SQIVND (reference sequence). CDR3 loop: CAAKTVTSGNTIYF. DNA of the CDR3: TGTGCCGCGAAGACAGTAACCTCTGGAAACACCATATATTTT.

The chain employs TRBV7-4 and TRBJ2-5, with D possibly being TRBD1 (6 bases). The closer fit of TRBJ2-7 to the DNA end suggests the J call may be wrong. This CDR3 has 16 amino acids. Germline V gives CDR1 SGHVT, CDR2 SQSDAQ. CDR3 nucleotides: TGTGCCAGCAGCTTAGAGGGGGACAACGACTCCTACGAGCAGTACTTC. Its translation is CASSLEGDNDSYEQYF.

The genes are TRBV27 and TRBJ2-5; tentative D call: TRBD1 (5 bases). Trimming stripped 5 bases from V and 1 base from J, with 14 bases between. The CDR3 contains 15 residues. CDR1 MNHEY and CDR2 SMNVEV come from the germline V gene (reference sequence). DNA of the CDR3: TGTGCCAGCAGTGTGCAATGGGGCCTCCAAGAGACCCAGTACTTC. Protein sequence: CASSVQWGLQETQYF.

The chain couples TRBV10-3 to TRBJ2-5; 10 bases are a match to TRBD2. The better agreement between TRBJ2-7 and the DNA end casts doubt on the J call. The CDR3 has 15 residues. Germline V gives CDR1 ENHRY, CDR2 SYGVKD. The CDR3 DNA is TGTGCCATCAAGGCTAGCGGGGGTCCGTCCTACGAGCAGTACTTC. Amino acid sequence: CAIKASGGPSYEQYF.

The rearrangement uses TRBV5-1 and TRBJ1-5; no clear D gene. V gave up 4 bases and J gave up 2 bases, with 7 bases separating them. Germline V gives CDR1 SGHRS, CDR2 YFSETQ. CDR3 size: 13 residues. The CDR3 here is CASSAMGNQPQHF. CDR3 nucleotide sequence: TGCGCCAGCAGCGCTATGGGCAATCAGCCCCAGCATTTT.

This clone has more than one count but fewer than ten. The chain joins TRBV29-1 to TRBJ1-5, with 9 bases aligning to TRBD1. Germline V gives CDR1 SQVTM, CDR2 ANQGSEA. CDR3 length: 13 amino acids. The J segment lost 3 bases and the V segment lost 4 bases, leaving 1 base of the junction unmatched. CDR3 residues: CSVGDRVNQPQHF. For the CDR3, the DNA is TGCAGCGTTGGGGACAGGGTCAATCAGCCCCAGCATTTT.

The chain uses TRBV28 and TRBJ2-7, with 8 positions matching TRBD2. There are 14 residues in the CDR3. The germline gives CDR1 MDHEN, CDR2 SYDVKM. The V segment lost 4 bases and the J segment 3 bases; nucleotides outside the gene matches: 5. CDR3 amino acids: CASSSPGLVYEQYF. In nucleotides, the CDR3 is TGTGCCAGCAGTTCCCCGGGACTAGTCTACGAGCAGTACTTC.